The TCR beta chain described here comes from a study of sequential checkpoint blockade in melanoma. About the study: Randomization was 1:1 between first-line nivolumab→ipilimumab and ipilimumab→nivolumab.

This CDR3 is 15 amino acids long. J lost 6 bases, V lost 3 bases, and 9 bases had no gene match. Germline V gene lookup returns CDR1 SNHLY and CDR2 FYNNEI. Repertoires were generated with immunoSEQ multiplex PCR, while TCRdb's copy carries only in-frame clones and drops some. Among about 11,000 clones listed, around four fifths were seen once. Treatment here: randomized to nivolumab then ipilimumab (arm A) or the reverse (arm B). Patients had received no earlier DNA-damaging chemotherapy. The rearrangement links TRBV2 to TRBJ1-2; 8 nucleotides agree with TRBD1. The sequence was obtained from a human donor with melanoma. The sample consisted of CD8+ T cells sorted from blood (inferred from file names), taken from a patient given nivolumab and ipilimumab in sequence. This chain's CDR3 is CASSERTGIENGYTF. As DNA, the CDR3 is TGTGCCAGCAGTGAGAGGACAGGGATCGAGAATGGCTACACCTTC.